Listed here are 19 T cell receptor beta chains from one sample, sequenced in a study of a mutant IDH1 vaccine in newly diagnosed glioma. No antigen is known for these receptors. This table comes from immunoSEQ multiplex PCR, and its TCRdb copy is limited to in-frame clones, with some not included. In the table there are some 33,000 clones, roughly 88% of which are singletons. Described time point: week 23, last vaccination. Each dose delivered 300 ug of mutant IDH1 20-mer peptide subcutaneously with imiquimod. Sequenced here: PBMCs, sampled from a glioma patient whose treatment included an IDH1 peptide vaccine. The receptors were gathered from a man aged 35-49 years with glioma.

V and J are TRBV4-3 and TRBJ1-1; 7 bases agree with TRBD1. V trimming: 1 base; J trimming: 7 bases; junction bases outside the gene matches: 9. The CDR3 has 15 residues. The germline gives CDR1 LGHNA, CDR2 YSLEER. The CDR3 spells CASSQVQGWGSEAFF. The CDR3 DNA reads as TGCGCCAGCAGCCAAGTACAGGGGTGGGGGAGTGAAGCTTTCTTT.

CDR3 sequence reads: CASTGLAGVGEQYF. DNA of the CDR3: TGTGCCAGCACCGGACTAGCGGGAGTAGGAGAGCAGTACTTC. The chain couples TRBV2 to TRBJ2-7, with 13 nucleotides matching TRBD2. The CDR3 spans 14 residues. The germline gives CDR1 SNHLY, CDR2 FYNNEI. J gave up 7 bases and V 7 bases, and 7 bases lay outside the gene matches.

The count of this clone is one. Other DNA sequences in this specimen translate into the identical CDR3. V usage is TRBV5-4 and J usage is TRBJ2-5; D remains unclear. The germline V and J ends were trimmed by 4 bases and 0 bases, with 4 bases remaining between them. The CDR3 is made up of 12 amino acids. Germline CDR1 SGHNT, CDR2 YYREEE (reference sequence). CDR3 nucleotides: TGTGCCAGCAGCCCGTACCAAGAGACCCAGTACTTC. Its protein product is CASSPYQETQYF.

The chain links TRBV19 to TRBJ2-1; TRBD2 agrees at 11 bases. The CDR3 covers 16 residues. V shed 4 bases and J 1 base; nucleotides not matched to a gene: 3. Germline CDR1 LNHDA, CDR2 SQIVND (reference sequence). In nucleotides, the CDR3 is TGTGCCAGTAGTACCCTAGCGGGAGGTTCCTACAATGAGCAGTTCTTC. Protein: CASSTLAGGSYNEQFF. Together with reference TRBV19 and TRBJ2-1, the CDR3 gives the full variable domain: DGGITQSPKYLFRKEGQNVTLSCEQNLNHDAMYWYRQDPGQGLRLIYYSQIVNDFQKGDIAEGYSVSREKKESFPLTVTSAQKNPTAFYLCASSTLAGGSYNEQFFGPGTRLTVL.

The J gene is TRBJ2-5, the V gene TRBV10-3, with TRBD1 matching over 7 bases. The V gene end was trimmed by 0 bases and the J gene end by 1 base; junction bases not matched to a gene: 2. CDR1 ENHRY and CDR2 SYGVKD come from the germline V gene. This CDR3 is built from 15 residues. The CDR3 region is CAISESTGLQETQYF. Written as DNA, the CDR3 is TGTGCCATCAGTGAGTCGACAGGGCTCCAAGAGACCCAGTACTTC.

Here the CDR3 DNA reads TGCGCCAGCAGCTTGTGGACAGGTTTCGGGTACGAGCAGTACTTC. It specifies CASSLWTGFGYEQYF. This chain uses TRBV5-1 with TRBJ2-5; the match to TRBD1 covers 7 bases. The J call may be mistaken, given a closer DNA end match to TRBJ2-7. Germline V gene data show CDR1 as SGHRS and CDR2 as YFSETQ. The CDR3 is 15 residues long.

The rearrangement joins TRBV18 to TRBJ1-1, with 8 bases that match TRBD1. V shed 2 bases, J shed 0 bases, and the junction held 2 bases outside the gene matches. Germline lookup yields CDR1 KGHSH and CDR2 LQKENI. CDR3 length equals 15 residues. Here the CDR3 reads CASSPRTGLNTEAFF. Here the CDR3 DNA reads TGTGCCAGCTCACCAAGGACAGGGTTGAACACTGAAGCTTTCTTT.

The chain couples TRBV29-1 to TRBJ2-3; 9 bases fit TRBD2. The V and J ends lost 5 bases and 5 bases, in that order; junction bases with no gene match: 17. This CDR3 is built from 17 residues. CDR1 SQVTM and CDR2 ANQGSEA come from the germline V gene. DNA of the CDR3: TGCAGCGTTACGAGACGGCGGGGGGGTAGTTGGGTAGATACGCAGTATTTT. Its protein product is CSVTRRRGGSWVDTQYF.

The chain is built from TRBV5-1 and TRBJ2-5, with D hard to call. The CDR3 runs to 12 residues. V shed 0 bases and J shed 7 bases, with 7 bases lying between them. CDR1 is SGHRS and CDR2 is YFSETQ in the germline V gene. The CDR3 sequence is CASSLEGGTQYF. In DNA form, the CDR3 reads TGCGCCAGCAGCTTGGAGGGCGGGACCCAGTACTTC.

Here the CDR3 DNA reads TGTGCCAGCAGCCCGGGACTGGTGGGCCAAGAGACCCAGTACTTC. Protein: CASSPGLVGQETQYF. The chain is built from TRBV6-5 and TRBJ2-5, with a possible D match to TRBD2 (6 bases). V lost 6 bases, J lost 1 base, and 15 bases lay in between. This CDR3 is 15 amino acids long. CDR1 is MNHEY, CDR2 SVGAGI, per germline.

The rearrangement links TRBV29-1 to TRBJ2-1; 8 nucleotides match TRBD2. Germline trimming cut 0 bases from V and 8 bases from J; bases unmatched to any gene: 6. The germline CDR1 and CDR2 sequences are SQVTM and ANQGSEA. This CDR3 is 14 amino acids long. Here the CDR3 DNA reads TGCAGCGTTGAAGACGGGAGGGGCTGGGATGAGCAGTTCTTC. Translation gives CSVEDGRGWDEQFF.

V usage is TRBV5-6 and J usage is TRBJ1-2; D call uncertain. The germline gives CDR1 SGHDT, CDR2 YYEEEE. V dropped 0 bases and J dropped 1 base, with 7 bases sitting between them. The CDR3 runs 14 residues. CDR3 amino acids: CASSLERVNYGYTF. The CDR3 nucleotides are TGTGCCAGCAGCTTGGAACGGGTTAACTATGGCTACACCTTC.

The genes are TRBV5-1 and TRBJ1-1; TRBD1 matches at 7 bases. V was pared by 2 bases and J by 3 bases, with 13 bases of the junction left unmatched. From germline, CDR1 is SGHRS and CDR2 YFSETQ. This CDR3 is built from 17 residues. Here the CDR3 DNA reads TGCGCCAGCAGCTTTGGCACAGGGGTCCTCTGGGACACTGAAGCTTTCTTT. It translates to CASSFGTGVLWDTEAFF.

The rearrangement links TRBV6-1 to TRBJ1-6; D is possibly TRBD1 (5 bases). The germline V gene has CDR1 MNHNS and CDR2 SASEGT. The CDR3 consists of 13 residues. Trimming took off 5 bases at V and 8 bases at J, with 10 bases between the two ends. The CDR3 DNA reads as TGTGCCAGCAGTACACAGGTTGATTCACCCCTCCACTTT. Protein product: CASSTQVDSPLHF.

This clone was found once. The V gene is TRBV30, the J gene TRBJ1-4; D not resolved. Deletions cut 2 bases from V and 4 bases from J, with 5 bases between. The CDR3 sequence is 12 residues long. Germline V gene data show CDR1 as GTSNPN and CDR2 as SVGIG (reference sequence). The CDR3 protein is CAWSFGNEKLFF. The CDR3 nucleotides are TGTGCCTGGAGTTTTGGTAATGAAAAACTGTTTTTT.

V and J are TRBV19 and TRBJ2-2; no clear D gene. The CDR3 has 15 amino acids. Germline V CDR1 and CDR2: LNHDA, SQIVND (reference sequence). V was clipped by 7 bases and J by 4 bases, with 16 bases between them. The CDR3 sequence is CASKKGDLGTGELFF. The CDR3, as DNA: TGTGCCAGTAAAAAGGGTGATCTTGGCACCGGGGAGCTGTTTTTT.

This chain links TRBV25-1 with TRBJ1-1, with TRBD1 matching over 9 bases. CDR3 size: 13 residues. V was pared by 6 bases and J by 4 bases, with 3 bases of the junction left unmatched. Germline assignment: CDR1 MGHDK and CDR2 SYGVNS. The CDR3 DNA reads as TGTGCCAGCAGGGACAGGGGCCTCACTGAAGCTTTCTTT. Its translation: CASRDRGLTEAFF.

This clone was counted once. V usage is TRBV4-3 and J usage is TRBJ1-4; TRBD1 is a possible D gene (5 bases). Germline CDR1 reads LGHNA; CDR2 reads YSLEER. The ends were cut back, 0 bases at V and 10 bases at J, with 24 bases in the middle. The CDR3 has 18 residues. CDR3 residues: CASSQEALTAQRVGKLFF. The CDR3 bases are TGCGCCAGCAGCCAAGAGGCCTTGACAGCCCAAAGGGTAGGAAAACTGTTTTTT.

The V gene is TRBV2, the J gene TRBJ2-7, with 7 bases lining up with TRBD2. Unmatched junction bases numbered 3, after V lost 3 bases and J lost 1 base. This CDR3 has 14 residues. Germline lookup yields CDR1 SNHLY and CDR2 FYNNEI. The CDR3, as DNA: TGTGCCAGCAGTGATGGACTAGGTTCCTACGAGCAGTACTTC. Amino acids: CASSDGLGSYEQYF. The whole variable domain, filled in from reference TRBV2 and TRBJ2-7, reads EPEVTQTPSHQVTQMGQEVILRCVPISNHLYFYWYRQILGQKVEFLVSFYNNEISEKSEIFDDQFSVERPDGSNFTLKIRSTKLEDSAMYFCASSDGLGSYEQYFGPGTRLTVT.